This is a list of T cell receptor beta chains from one sample in a study of T-cell reconstitution after alpha-beta-depleted transplantation in children. Each CDR3 protein gets one entry after TCRdb re-called the PCR reads with MiXCR. Here the sample spans 100,000 or so distinct CDR3 sequences, about 25% being singletons. The sample here was PBMCs, taken before TCRalphabeta/CD19-depleted stem cell transplant. These receptors all come from a boy aged 2 to 9 with acute lymphoblastic leukemia, due to receive a stem cell transplant. Each CDR3 is given with its conserved first and last residue. D genes are given only for firm matches. Only some rows state a clone size, as once, few, many or a class for expanded clones.

CASKRDYAAPYEQYF	TGCGCCAGCAAAAGGGACTACGCGGCCCCATACGAGCAGTACTTC	TRBD2	TRBV5-1	TRBJ2-7	many
CASSFPPSIAESSTDTQYF	TGTGCCAGCAGTTTTCCGCCCTCAATAGCGGAATCTAGCACAGATACGCAGTATTTT	-	TRBV28	TRBJ2-3	few
CASSLGGVYEQYF	TGTGCCAGCAGCTTAGGGGGCGTCTACGAGCAGTACTTC	-	TRBV11-2	TRBJ2-7	-
CASSRDRGGTGELFF	TGTGCCAGCAGCCGGGACAGGGGAGGCACCGGGGAGCTGTTTTTT	TRBD1	TRBV11-2	TRBJ2-2	-
CASSLLAERSTDTQYF	TGTGCCAGCAGCCTTCTAGCGGAGAGGAGCACAGATACGCAGTATTTT	TRBD2	TRBV11-2	TRBJ2-3	-
CASSPQTLDSLNTEAFF	TGTGCCAGCTCACCACAGACCTTGGACAGTTTGAACACTGAAGCTTTCTTT	-	TRBV18	TRBJ1-1	many
CASSRRTGGVHTDTQYF	TGTGCCAGCAGCCGTCGGACAGGGGGCGTCCACACAGATACGCAGTATTTT	TRBD1	TRBV3-1	TRBJ2-3	-
CASSYGGGQGGYF	TGTGCCAGCAGTTACGGGGGGGGACAGGGCGGGTATTTT	TRBD1	TRBV6-6	TRBJ2-3	-
CASSTRTGRITEAFF	TGTGCCAGCAGTACCCGGACAGGGCGTATCACTGAAGCTTTCTTT	TRBD1	TRBV28	TRBJ1-1	few
CASSQSSGTGQEKLFF	TGTGCAAGCAGCCAATCTTCCGGGACAGGTCAAGAAAAACTGTTTTTT	TRBD1	TRBV7-6	TRBJ1-4	few
CASSVAGDTGELFF	TGTGCCAGCAGTGTAGCGGGAGACACCGGGGAGCTGTTTTTT	TRBD2	TRBV6-4	TRBJ2-2	many
CASSLGGHSGGANEQFF	TGCGCCAGCAGCCTCGGGGGCCACAGCGGAGGGGCGAATGAGCAGTTCTTC	-	TRBV4-1	TRBJ2-1	few
CSATRMAGGPAQYF	TGCAGTGCTACCCGAATGGCGGGAGGGCCGGCGCAGTATTTT	TRBD2	TRBV20-1	TRBJ2-3	few
CASRPTGKDTEAFF	TGTGCCAGCAGACCGACAGGAAAGGACACTGAAGCTTTCTTT	-	TRBV12-3/TRBV12-4	TRBJ1-1	-
CASSLEGRRETQYF	TGCGCCAGCAGCTTGGAAGGACGTCGGGAGACCCAGTACTTC	-	TRBV5-1	TRBJ2-5	-
CASSVGSGTGGIYEQYF	TGTGCCAGCAGCGTAGGGAGCGGGACAGGGGGCATCTACGAGCAGTACTTC	TRBD1	TRBV9	TRBJ2-7	-
CASSEYGGGTGGRSPFHF	TGTGCCAGCAGTGAATATGGTGGCGGGACAGGCGGAAGGTCACCCTTCCACTTT	TRBD1	TRBV25-1	TRBJ1-6	once
CATGRNEQFF	TGTGCCACCGGGCGAAATGAGCAGTTCTTC	-	TRBV28	TRBJ2-1	-
CASGRTGTKVPEQFF	TGTGCCAGCGGCCGGACAGGGACTAAGGTCCCTGAGCAGTTCTTC	-	TRBV28	TRBJ2-1	-
CSVTYSSYEQYF	TGCAGCGTGACTTACAGCTCCTACGAGCAGTACTTC	-	TRBV29-1	TRBJ2-7	-
CASSELRLAETQYF	TGCGCCAGCAGTGAGCTCCGCCTAGCGGAGACCCAGTACTTC	-	TRBV10-2	TRBJ2-5	few
CASSLPGGELFF	TGTGCCAGCAGTTTACCGGGCGGGGAGCTGTTTTTT	-	TRBV12-3/TRBV12-4	TRBJ2-2	few
CAISGASGASETQYF	TGTGCCATCAGTGGTGCTAGCGGGGCCTCGGAGACCCAGTACTTC	TRBD2	TRBV10-3	TRBJ2-5	few
CASRPSEGNRADTQYF	TGTGCCAGCAGACCCTCCGAAGGTAACAGGGCAGATACGCAGTATTTT	-	TRBV12-3/TRBV12-4	TRBJ2-3	-
CASSFPSSPKSYNEQFF	TGTGCCAGCAGCTTCCCCAGCTCTCCAAAATCCTACAATGAGCAGTTCTTC	-	TRBV7-2	TRBJ2-1	few
CASSLLGVGSSYNEQFF	TGCGCCAGCAGCCTCCTGGGGGTGGGGAGTAGCTACAATGAGCAGTTCTTC	-	TRBV4-1	TRBJ2-1	few
CASSGRLAEAQDTQYF	TGTGCCAGCAGTGGCCGACTAGCGGAGGCGCAAGATACGCAGTATTTT	TRBD2	TRBV28	TRBJ2-3	few
CASSSNSGGTYNEQFF	TGTGCCAGCAGCTCAAATAGCGGAGGGACTTACAATGAGCAGTTCTTC	-	TRBV5-4	TRBJ2-1	many
CASSGTGVSYNEQFF	TGCGCCAGCAGCGGTACAGGCGTCTCCTACAATGAGCAGTTCTTC	-	TRBV5-1	TRBJ2-1	-
CASSYKSVLAKNIQYF	TGTGCCAGCAGTTACAAGAGCGTATTAGCCAAAAACATTCAGTACTTC	-	TRBV6-8	TRBJ2-4	-
CASSPIERGGEQFF	TGTGCCAGCAGCCCTATTGAGCGGGGGGGAGAGCAGTTCTTC	TRBD2	TRBV7-3	TRBJ2-1	-
CASSLQTSLSYEQYF	TGTGCCAGCAGTTTACAGACTAGCTTATCCTACGAGCAGTACTTC	TRBD2	TRBV28	TRBJ2-7	many
CASSSYDWSGGPGNEQFF	TGTGCCAGCAGCTCCTACGACTGGTCGGGAGGGCCGGGCAATGAGCAGTTCTTC	TRBD2	TRBV7-9	TRBJ2-1	-
CSARKAEGNTGELFF	TGCAGTGCTAGAAAAGCGGAGGGCAACACCGGGGAGCTGTTTTTT	-	TRBV20-1	TRBJ2-2	few
CAISESRPNEQFF	TGTGCCATCAGTGAGTCAAGGCCCAATGAGCAGTTCTTC	-	TRBV10-3	TRBJ2-1	few
CASSLREGSYEQYF	TGTGCCAGCAGTTTACGGGAGGGCTCGTACGAGCAGTACTTC	TRBD2	TRBV28	TRBJ2-7	-
CASSGTSGGRDTQYF	TGTGCCAGCTCCGGGACTAGCGGAGGGAGAGATACGCAGTATTTT	TRBD2	TRBV18	TRBJ2-3	once
CASSYPGGQETQYF	TGTGCCAGCAGTTACCCAGGTGGGCAAGAGACCCAGTACTTC	-	TRBV6-5	TRBJ2-5	-
CASSLKGGQPQHF	TGTGCCAGCAGCTTGAAAGGGGGTCAGCCCCAGCATTTT	-	TRBV7-2	TRBJ1-5	-
CASSLASTGNTGELFF	TGCGCCAGCAGCTTGGCCAGTACAGGAAACACCGGGGAGCTGTTTTTT	-	TRBV5-1	TRBJ2-2	-
CASSLTALSSYEQYF	TGTGCCAGCAGCTTAACAGCATTAAGCTCCTACGAGCAGTACTTC	-	TRBV7-2	TRBJ2-7	-
CAWSVGGSSYEQYF	TGTGCCTGGAGTGTGGGCGGCAGTTCCTACGAGCAGTACTTC	-	TRBV30	TRBJ2-7	few
CASSPLSAMNTGELFF	TGTGCCAGCTCACCACTAAGCGCCATGAACACCGGGGAGCTGTTTTTT	-	TRBV18	TRBJ2-2	-
CASSSDRGGEQYF	TGTGCCAGCAGCTCTGACAGGGGCGGGGAGCAGTACTTC	TRBD1	TRBV7-8	TRBJ2-7	-
CSASTSGGEWVYNEQFF	TGCAGTGCTAGTACTAGCGGAGGGGAGTGGGTGTACAATGAGCAGTTCTTC	TRBD2	TRBV20-1	TRBJ2-1	-
CASSLSIAEGQDEQFF	TGTGCCAGCAGTTTATCGATTGCGGAGGGGCAGGATGAGCAGTTCTTC	-	TRBV27	TRBJ2-1	-
CSARPQNRGSTGTGELFF	TGCAGTGCTAGACCGCAAAATCGGGGCTCGACGGGCACCGGGGAGCTGTTTTTT	-	TRBV20-1	TRBJ2-2	-
CASSQVWALERNTIYF	TGTGCCAGCAGCCAAGTGTGGGCACTGGAGCGGAACACCATATATTTT	-	TRBV3-1	TRBJ1-3	-
CASSLYGSGGGEQYF	TGTGCCAGCAGTTTATATGGTTCTGGTGGGGGCGAGCAGTACTTC	-	TRBV12-3/TRBV12-4	TRBJ2-7	few
CASIATGGADTQYF	TGCGCCAGCATCGCTACCGGAGGGGCAGATACGCAGTATTTT	-	TRBV5-1	TRBJ2-3	-
CASSSISGDRDEQYF	TGTGCCAGCAGTTCCATCTCAGGGGATCGCGACGAGCAGTACTTC	-	TRBV27	TRBJ2-7	few
CATWTGQTQETQYF	TGTGCCACCTGGACGGGTCAGACCCAAGAGACCCAGTACTTC	-	TRBV10-3	TRBJ2-5	few
CASSRGAVQETQYF	TGCGCCAGCAGCCGGGGCGCCGTCCAAGAGACCCAGTACTTC	-	TRBV5-1	TRBJ2-5	-
CASRAETAYEQYF	TGTGCCAGCAGGGCGGAGACAGCCTACGAGCAGTACTTC	-	TRBV11-2	TRBJ2-7	few